Listed below are T cell receptor beta chains from one sample, sequenced in a study of siplizumab effects on memory and regulatory T cells. Here immunoSEQ multiplex PCR was the method, and the copy in TCRdb shows in-frame clones only, minus some. The sample has some 100,000 clones, just under 95% seen once. Specimen: non-Treg CD4+ T cells sorted from blood. The receptors here all came from a human donor in good health. The CDR3 runs from the conserved cysteine through the conserved F or W. The order of the fields is CDR3 protein, CDR3 DNA, clone size, D gene, J gene, CDR3 length, V gene. A D gene is named only where the DNA matches it firmly. Clone sizes are given selectively: once, few, many, or a class where the clone is expanded.

CDR3: CASRAGAGEQFF
DNA: TGTGCCAGCAGGGCGGGAGCTGGTGAGCAGTTCTTC
size: NA
D: TRBD2
J: TRBJ2-1
length: 12
V: TRBV6-6

CDR3: CASSVLSAKPTGELFF
DNA: TGTGCCAGCAGTGTGTTGTCAGCCAAACCCACCGGGGAGCTGTTTTTT
size: NA
D: NA
J: TRBJ2-2
length: 16
V: TRBV2

CDR3: CASSHSLDLSYNEQFF
DNA: TGTGCCAGCAGTCATTCCCTAGATCTCTCCTACAATGAGCAGTTCTTC
size: NA
D: NA
J: TRBJ2-1
length: 16
V: TRBV5-5

CDR3: CASSPPGGGTDTQYF
DNA: TGTGCCAGCAGCCCCCCTGGGGGTGGCACAGATACGCAGTATTTT
size: NA
D: NA
J: TRBJ2-3
length: 15
V: TRBV11-2

CDR3: CASSLHTGELFF
DNA: TGTGCCAGCAGCCTCCACACCGGGGAGCTGTTTTTT
size: NA
D: NA
J: TRBJ2-2
length: 12
V: TRBV5-4

CDR3: CASTMNLAGGPNTGELFF
DNA: TGTGCCAGCACCATGAACCTAGCGGGAGGTCCGAACACCGGGGAGCTGTTTTTT
size: NA
D: TRBD2
J: TRBJ2-2
length: 18
V: TRBV5-6

CDR3: CASSQVDHSGANVLTF
DNA: TGTGCCAGCAGCCAGGTCGACCACTCTGGGGCCAACGTCCTGACTTTC
size: NA
D: NA
J: TRBJ2-6
length: 16
V: TRBV4-2

CDR3: CASSLVRASEQFF
DNA: TGTGCCAGCAGCTTAGTGAGGGCGAGTGAGCAGTTCTTC
size: NA
D: NA
J: TRBJ2-1
length: 13
V: TRBV11-3

CDR3: CASSFWTGADGELFF
DNA: TGCGCCAGCAGCTTCTGGACAGGGGCGGACGGGGAGCTGTTTTTT
size: NA
D: TRBD1
J: TRBJ2-2
length: 15
V: TRBV5-1

CDR3: CASSDGRENTEAFF
DNA: TGTGCCAGCAGTGACGGACGGGAGAACACTGAAGCTTTCTTT
size: once
D: NA
J: TRBJ1-1
length: 14
V: TRBV6-5

CDR3: CASSPLPLSEQYF
DNA: TGTGCCAGCAGTCCACTTCCCCTATCCGAGCAGTACTTC
size: NA
D: NA
J: TRBJ2-7
length: 13
V: TRBV28

CDR3: CASSSSGLAGLETQYF
DNA: TGTGCCAGCAGCTCGTCGGGACTAGCGGGATTGGAGACCCAGTACTTC
size: once
D: TRBD2
J: TRBJ2-5
length: 16
V: TRBV9

CDR3: CASSQEAGLYAVGEF
DNA: TGCGCCAGCAGCCAGGAGGCGGGACTCTACGCAGTAGGAGAGTTC
size: once
D: NA
J: TRBJ2-7
length: 15
V: TRBV5-1

CDR3: CAWSATGGVGYTF
DNA: TGTGCCTGGAGTGCGACAGGGGGAGTTGGCTACACCTTC
size: NA
D: TRBD1
J: TRBJ1-2
length: 13
V: TRBV30